Listed below are T cell receptor beta chains from one sample, sequenced in a study of vaccination effects on CD4 cells after COVID-19. Sequencing used immunoSEQ multiplex PCR; TCRdb keeps in-frame clones, though not all of them. The profile shows roughly 70,000 clones, around three quarters of them singletons. Their antigens are not known. The sample consisted of CD4+ T cells from PBMCs cultured with HCoV-OC43 spike peptides, taken after COVID-19 vaccination. Receptors originate from a human donor who received a COVID-19 vaccine. The CDR3 runs from the conserved cysteine through the conserved F or W. The D gene is left open where the match is weak. The size field is filled for only some rows; it gives once, few, many or a size class.

j_gene	abundance	d_gene	v_gene	CDR3aa	CDR3nt
TRBJ1-1	-	-	TRBV6-4	CASSPGARGTEAFF	TGTGCCAGCAGTCCGGGGGCGCGGGGCACTGAAGCTTTCTTT
TRBJ1-3	few	-	TRBV30	CAWSSHSGSGNTIYF	TGTGCCTGGAGTTCTCATTCAGGGTCTGGAAACACCATATATTTT
TRBJ2-5	-	TRBD1	TRBV7-2	CASSLYSTGQETQYF	TGTGCCAGCAGCCTCTATTCGACAGGGCAAGAGACCCAGTACTTC
TRBJ1-2	-	-	TRBV7-2	CASSLVSGYGYTF	TGTGCCAGCAGCTTAGTTTCAGGTTATGGCTACACCTTC
TRBJ1-4	once	TRBD1	TRBV30	CAWSPRDRVDEKLFF	TGTGCCTGGAGCCCTAGGGACAGGGTGGATGAAAAACTGTTTTTT
TRBJ2-3	-	-	TRBV11-2	CASSLGGPSSTDTQYF	TGTGCCAGCAGCTTAGGAGGGCCATCTTCCACAGATACGCAGTATTTT
TRBJ1-4	-	TRBD1	TRBV24-1	CATSDPGQGGEKLFF	TGTGCCACCAGTGATCCCGGACAGGGTGGGGAAAAACTGTTTTTT
TRBJ2-2	once	-	TRBV2	CASSVTNTGELFF	TGTGCCAGCAGTGTCACCAACACCGGGGAGCTGTTTTTT
TRBJ1-6	-	-	TRBV21-1	CASSLTTGSYNSPLHF	TGTGCCAGCAGCCTAACGACAGGCTCCTATAATTCACCCCTCCACTTT
TRBJ1-5	-	TRBD1	TRBV5-3	CARSLSPGQDNQPQHF	TGTGCCAGAAGCTTAAGCCCGGGACAGGACAATCAGCCCCAGCATTTT
TRBJ1-2	few	-	TRBV6-5	CASNTNYGYTF	TGTGCCAGCAACACCAACTATGGCTACACCTTC
TRBJ1-2	-	-	TRBV28	CASSPYGHGYTF	TGTGCCAGCAGTCCTTATGGACATGGCTACACCTTC
TRBJ1-2	-	-	TRBV5-8	CASSLERDYGYTF	TGTGCCAGCAGCTTGGAAAGGGACTATGGCTACACCTTC
TRBJ1-2	-	TRBD1	TRBV19	CASSLGTVYGYTF	TGTGCCAGTAGTCTCGGGACAGTCTATGGCTACACCTTC
TRBJ1-6	few	TRBD1	TRBV5-1	CASSLGQGTLFINSPLHF	TGCGCCAGCAGCTTGGGACAGGGCACTCTCTTTATTAATTCACCCCTCCACTTT
TRBJ2-5	-	-	TRBV5-1	CASSLGIQRETQYF	TGCGCCAGCAGCTTGGGAATTCAGAGGGAGACCCAGTACTTC
TRBJ2-1	-	TRBD2	TRBV2	CASKALAGLNEQFF	TGTGCCAGCAAGGCACTAGCGGGGCTCAATGAGCAGTTCTTC
TRBJ2-4	-	TRBD2	TRBV5-6	CASRHWGTSGGLAKNIQYF	TGTGCCAGCAGGCATTGGGGGACTAGCGGGGGGTTAGCCAAAAACATTCAGTACTTC
TRBJ2-5	-	TRBD2	TRBV7-2	CASSLSAGARVKETQYF	TGTGCCAGCAGCTTGTCAGCGGGGGCCCGGGTTAAGGAGACCCAGTACTTC
TRBJ1-2	-	-	TRBV10-1	CASRGGLVFYGYTF	TGCGCCAGCCGGGGCGGTTTGGTATTCTATGGCTACACCTTC
TRBJ1-3	few	-	TRBV30	CAWRTTGSGNTIYF	TGTGCCTGGAGGACCACAGGGAGTGGAAACACCATATATTTT
TRBJ2-2	few	TRBD1	TRBV2	CAIFGQATGELFF	TGTGCCATCTTCGGACAGGCCACCGGGGAGCTGTTTTTT
TRBJ1-1	-	-	TRBV19	CASSERGLNTEAFF	TGTGCCAGTAGTGAAAGAGGCCTTAACACTGAAGCTTTCTTT
TRBJ2-1	-	-	TRBV5-1	CASSLGTGDEQFF	TGCGCCAGCAGCTTGGGTACCGGAGATGAGCAGTTCTTC
TRBJ1-6	-	-	TRBV6-1	CASTDGGLTYNSPLHF	TGTGCCAGCACTGACGGAGGGCTGACCTATAATTCACCCCTCCACTTT